This entry describes one TCR beta chain. The sample originates from a study of CD8 T cells in Susac syndrome. The authors reverse transcribed about 0.45 to 1 ug RNA with random hexamers. Amplification of TCR beta CDR3 spanned 54 Vbeta and 13 Jbeta via immunoSEQ multiplex PCR. TCRdb redid the calling of the immunoSEQ multiplex PCR reads with MiXCR, one entry per CDR3 protein. Of 250,000 to 350,000 distinct CDR3 sequences in the sample, under 95% were seen once. From germline, CDR1 is SQVTM and CDR2 ANQGSEA. The CDR3 sequence is 13 residues long. V dropped 4 bases and J dropped 6 bases, with 12 bases sitting between them. The T cells that were sequenced for TCR beta were CD8+ and CD4+ cells from blood. Negative isolation yielded CD4+ and CD8+ T cells, and FACS enriched TEMRA cells.

V usage is TRBV29-1 and J usage is TRBJ2-2, with D perhaps matching TRBD2 (6 bases). The sequence derives from a human donor with multiple sclerosis. The sequenced sample was CD4+ T cells from PBMCs. CDR3 loop: CSVGKGGAGELFF. The CDR3 bases are TGCAGCGTTGGGAAGGGAGGAGCCGGGGAGCTGTTTTTT.